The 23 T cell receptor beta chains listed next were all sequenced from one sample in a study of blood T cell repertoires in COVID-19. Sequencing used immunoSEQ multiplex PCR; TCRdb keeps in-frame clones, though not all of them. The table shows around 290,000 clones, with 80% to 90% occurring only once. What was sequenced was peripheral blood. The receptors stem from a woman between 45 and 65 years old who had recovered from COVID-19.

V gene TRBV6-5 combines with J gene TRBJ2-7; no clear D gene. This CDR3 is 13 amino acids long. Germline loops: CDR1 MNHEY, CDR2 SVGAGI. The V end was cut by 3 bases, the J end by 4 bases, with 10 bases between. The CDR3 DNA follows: TGTGCCAGCAGTTATAGGTTCGGGTACGAGCAGTACTTC. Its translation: CASSYRFGYEQYF.

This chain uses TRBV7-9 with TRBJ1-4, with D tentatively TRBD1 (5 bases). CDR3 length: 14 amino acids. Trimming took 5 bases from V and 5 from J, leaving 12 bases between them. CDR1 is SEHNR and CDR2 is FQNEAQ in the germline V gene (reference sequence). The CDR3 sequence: CASSPDMGNEKLFF. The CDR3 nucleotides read TGTGCCAGCAGCCCGGACATGGGAAATGAAAAACTGTTTTTT.

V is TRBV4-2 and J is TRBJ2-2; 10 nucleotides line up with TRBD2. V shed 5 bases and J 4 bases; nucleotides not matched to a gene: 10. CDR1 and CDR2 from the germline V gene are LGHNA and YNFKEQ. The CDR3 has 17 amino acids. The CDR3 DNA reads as TGTGCCAGCAGCGAAAAAGCGGGAGGGCTCGGCACCGGGGAGCTGTTTTTT. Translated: CASSEKAGGLGTGELFF.

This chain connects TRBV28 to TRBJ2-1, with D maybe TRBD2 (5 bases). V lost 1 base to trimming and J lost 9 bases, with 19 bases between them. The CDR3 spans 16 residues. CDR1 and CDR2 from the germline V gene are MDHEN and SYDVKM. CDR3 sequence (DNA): TGTGCCAGCAGTTTATTTCGCCGGGGTGGACTGGGTGAGCAGTTCTTC. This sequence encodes CASSLFRRGGLGEQFF.

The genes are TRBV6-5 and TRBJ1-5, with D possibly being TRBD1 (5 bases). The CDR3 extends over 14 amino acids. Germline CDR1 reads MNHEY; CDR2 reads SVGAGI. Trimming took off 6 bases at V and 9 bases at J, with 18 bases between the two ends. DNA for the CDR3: TGTGCCAGCAGCCTCGGGACGGGGGGTTTGCCCCAGCATTTT. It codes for CASSLGTGGLPQHF.

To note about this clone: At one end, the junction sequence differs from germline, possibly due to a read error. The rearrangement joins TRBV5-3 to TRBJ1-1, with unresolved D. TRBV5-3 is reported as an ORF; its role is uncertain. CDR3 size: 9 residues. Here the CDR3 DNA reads TGTGCCAGAAGCCATCCAAGGAGTTTT. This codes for CARSHPRSF.

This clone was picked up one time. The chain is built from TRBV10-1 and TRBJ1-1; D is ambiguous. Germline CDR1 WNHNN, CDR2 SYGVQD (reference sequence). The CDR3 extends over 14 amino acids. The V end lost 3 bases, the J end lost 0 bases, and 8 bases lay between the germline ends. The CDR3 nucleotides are TGCGCCAGCAGTGACCAATTTTTGAACACTGAAGCTTTCTTT. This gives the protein CASSDQFLNTEAFF.

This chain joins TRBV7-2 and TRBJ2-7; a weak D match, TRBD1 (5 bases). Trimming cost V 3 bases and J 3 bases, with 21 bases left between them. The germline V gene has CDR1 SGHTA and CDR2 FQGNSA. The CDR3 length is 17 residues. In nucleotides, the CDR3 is TGTGCCAGCAGCTTGAGTGGTGCGAGACAGAGACGCTACGAGCAGTACTTC. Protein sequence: CASSLSGARQRRYEQYF.

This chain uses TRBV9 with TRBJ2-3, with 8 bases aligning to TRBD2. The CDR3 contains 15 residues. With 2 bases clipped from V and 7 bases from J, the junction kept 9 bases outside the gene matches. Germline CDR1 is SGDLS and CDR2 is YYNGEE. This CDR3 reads CASSVTAGVENTQYF. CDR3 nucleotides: TGTGCCAGCAGCGTGACAGCGGGAGTTGAAAATACGCAGTATTTT. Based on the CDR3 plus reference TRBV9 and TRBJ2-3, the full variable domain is DSGVTQTPKHLITATGQRVTLRCSPRSGDLSVYWYQQSLDQGLQFLIQYYNGEERAKGNILERFSAQQFPDLHSELNLSSLELGDSALYFCASSVTAGVENTQYFGPGTRLTVL.

CDR3 residues: CASSPRTGTYEQYF. CDR3 nucleotide sequence: TGTGCCAGCAGTCCTAGGACAGGGACCTACGAGCAGTACTTC. V and J are TRBV6-5 and TRBJ2-7; 8 bases align to TRBD1. The CDR3 loop spans 14 amino acids. V dropped 5 bases and J dropped 2; count of bases not matched to a gene: 5. Germline V lookup: CDR1 MNHEY, CDR2 SVGAGI.

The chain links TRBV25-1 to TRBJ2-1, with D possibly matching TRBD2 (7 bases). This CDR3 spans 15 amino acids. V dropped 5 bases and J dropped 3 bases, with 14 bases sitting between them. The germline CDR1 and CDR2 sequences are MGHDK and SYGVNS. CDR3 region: CASSPRGAGYNEQFF. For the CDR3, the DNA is TGTGCCAGCAGTCCCCGGGGGGCAGGCTACAATGAGCAGTTCTTC.

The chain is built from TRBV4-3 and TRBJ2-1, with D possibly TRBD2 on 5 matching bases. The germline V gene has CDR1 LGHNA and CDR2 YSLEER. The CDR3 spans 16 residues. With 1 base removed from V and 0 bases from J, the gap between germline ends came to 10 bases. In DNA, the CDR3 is TGCGCCAGCAGCCAAGTTTTTCGGGACTCCTACAATGAGCAGTTCTTC. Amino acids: CASSQVFRDSYNEQFF.

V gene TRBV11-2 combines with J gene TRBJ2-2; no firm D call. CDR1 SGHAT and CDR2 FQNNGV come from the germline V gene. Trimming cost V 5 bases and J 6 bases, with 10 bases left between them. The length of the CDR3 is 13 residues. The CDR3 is CASSQQGAGELFF. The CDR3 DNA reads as TGTGCCAGCAGCCAACAAGGAGCCGGGGAGCTGTTTTTT.

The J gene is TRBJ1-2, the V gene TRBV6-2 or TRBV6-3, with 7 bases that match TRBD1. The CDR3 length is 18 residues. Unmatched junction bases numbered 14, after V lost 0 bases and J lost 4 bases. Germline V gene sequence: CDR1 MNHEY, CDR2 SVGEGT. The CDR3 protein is CASSYSILGQDLSYGYTF. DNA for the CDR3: TGTGCCAGCAGTTACTCAATTCTCGGACAGGATTTATCCTATGGCTACACCTTC.

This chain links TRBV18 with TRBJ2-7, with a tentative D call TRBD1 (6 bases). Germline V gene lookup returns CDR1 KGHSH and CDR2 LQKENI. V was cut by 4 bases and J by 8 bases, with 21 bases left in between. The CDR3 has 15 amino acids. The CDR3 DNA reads TGTGCCAGCTCACAAACCTCCGGGACAAGCTTCCAGCAGTACTTC. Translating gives CASSQTSGTSFQQYF.

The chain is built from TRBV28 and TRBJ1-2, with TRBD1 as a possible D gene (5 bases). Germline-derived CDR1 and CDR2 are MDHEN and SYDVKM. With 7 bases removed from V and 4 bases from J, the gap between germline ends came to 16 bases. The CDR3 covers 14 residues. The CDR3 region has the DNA TGTGCCAGCACTTACCTACAGGACCCCTATGGCTACACCTTC. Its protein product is CASTYLQDPYGYTF.

The DNA of the CDR3 is TGTGCCAGCAGCGTAGATTTCGGACAGGGGATCGGGGAGCTGTTTTTT. This codes for CASSVDFGQGIGELFF. The chain is built from TRBV9 and TRBJ2-2, with TRBD1 matching 9 bases. CDR3 size: 16 residues. V lost 0 bases, J lost 7 bases, and 7 bases stayed unmatched. CDR1 SGDLS and CDR2 YYNGEE come from the germline V gene.

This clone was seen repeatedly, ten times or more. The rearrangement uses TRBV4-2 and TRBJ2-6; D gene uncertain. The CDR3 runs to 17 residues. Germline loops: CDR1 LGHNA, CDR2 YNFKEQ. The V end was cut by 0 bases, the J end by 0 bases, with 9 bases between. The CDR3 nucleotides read TGTGCCAGCAGCCAAGAAACACCATCCTCTGGGGCCAACGTCCTGACTTTC. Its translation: CASSQETPSSGANVLTF.

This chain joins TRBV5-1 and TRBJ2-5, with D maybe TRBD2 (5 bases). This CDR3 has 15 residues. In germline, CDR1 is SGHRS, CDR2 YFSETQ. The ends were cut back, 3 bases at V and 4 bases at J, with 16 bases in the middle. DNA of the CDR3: TGCGCCAGCAGCTCAGGAACACGGGCGGGAGAGACCCAGTACTTC. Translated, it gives CASSSGTRAGETQYF.

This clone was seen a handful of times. The DNA of the CDR3 is TGTGCCAGCAGCCCCAGACAGGTCTACTCACCCCTCCACTTT. Its protein product is CASSPRQVYSPLHF. The chain is built from TRBV7-2 and TRBJ1-6; a possible D gene is TRBD1 (6 bases). CDR3 length: 14 residues. V lost 5 bases and J 10 bases, leaving 15 bases between the germline ends. Germline CDR1 SGHTA, CDR2 FQGNSA.

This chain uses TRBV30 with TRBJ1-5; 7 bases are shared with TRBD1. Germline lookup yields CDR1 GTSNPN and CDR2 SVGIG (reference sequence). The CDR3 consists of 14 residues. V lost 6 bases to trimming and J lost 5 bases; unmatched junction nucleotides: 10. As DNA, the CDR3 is TGTGCCTGTACGTCGGGACAGCGCGATCAGCCCCAGCATTTT. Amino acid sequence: CACTSGQRDQPQHF.

In DNA, the CDR3 is TGTGCCAGCAGTCCTAGGTCGGGATACAGGGGTCGCGAGCAGTACTTC. Its protein product is CASSPRSGYRGREQYF. The gene calls are TRBV7-2 and TRBJ2-7; 7 bases align to TRBD1. This CDR3 is built from 16 residues. V was pared by 6 bases and J by 6 bases, with 17 bases of the junction left unmatched. From germline, CDR1 is SGHTA and CDR2 FQGNSA.

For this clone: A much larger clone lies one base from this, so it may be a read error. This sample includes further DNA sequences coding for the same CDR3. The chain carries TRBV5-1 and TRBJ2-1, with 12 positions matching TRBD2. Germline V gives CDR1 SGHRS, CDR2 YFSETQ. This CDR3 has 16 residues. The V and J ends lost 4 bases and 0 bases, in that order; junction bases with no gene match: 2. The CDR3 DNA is TGCGCCAGCAGCCTGACTAGCGGGAGCTCCTACAATGAGCAGTTCTTC. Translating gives CASSLTSGSSYNEQFF.